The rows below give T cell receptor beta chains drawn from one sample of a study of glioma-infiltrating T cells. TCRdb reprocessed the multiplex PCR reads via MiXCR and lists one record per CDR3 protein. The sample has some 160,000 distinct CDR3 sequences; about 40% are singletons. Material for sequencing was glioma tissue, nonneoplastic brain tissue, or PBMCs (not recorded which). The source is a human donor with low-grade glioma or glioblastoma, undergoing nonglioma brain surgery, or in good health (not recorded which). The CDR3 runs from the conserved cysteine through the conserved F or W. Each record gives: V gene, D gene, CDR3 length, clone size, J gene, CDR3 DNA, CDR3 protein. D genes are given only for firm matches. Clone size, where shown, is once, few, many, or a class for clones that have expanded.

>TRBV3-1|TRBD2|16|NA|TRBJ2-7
TGTGCCAGCAGTCCAGCGGGAGCGGGGCTAAGCTACGAGCAGTACTTC
CASSPAGAGLSYEQYF
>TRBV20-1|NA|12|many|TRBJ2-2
TGCAGTGCTAGGGTCGGCACCGGGGAGCTGTTTTTT
CSARVGTGELFF
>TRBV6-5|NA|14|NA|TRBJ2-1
TGTGCCACCCTCGTCGCCGTGATCTACAATGAGCAGTTCTTC
CATLVAVIYNEQFF
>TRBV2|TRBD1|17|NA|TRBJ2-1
TGTGCCAGCAGTGTATCCCCAACCGGGACAGGGGTCAATGAGCAGTTCTTC
CASSVSPTGTGVNEQFF
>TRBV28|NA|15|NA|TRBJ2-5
TGTGCCAGCTCCCCACCGGGCGGTGGGGCAGAGACCCAGTACTTC
CASSPPGGGAETQYF
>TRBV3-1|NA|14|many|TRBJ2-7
TGTGCCAGCAGCCATGACGCGGGTACCTACGAGCAGTACTTC
CASSHDAGTYEQYF
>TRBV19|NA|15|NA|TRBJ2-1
TGTGCCAGTAAGCAAGGGCGAGACTCCTACAATGAGCAGTTCTTC
CASKQGRDSYNEQFF
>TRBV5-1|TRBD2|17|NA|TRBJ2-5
TGCGCCAGCAGCCCCTACTATAGCGGGAGGGCCCAAGAGACCCAGTACTTC
CASSPYYSGRAQETQYF
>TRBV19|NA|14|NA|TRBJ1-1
TGTGCCAGTAGTATATCGGCAGTGAAAACTGAAGCTTTCTTT
CASSISAVKTEAFF
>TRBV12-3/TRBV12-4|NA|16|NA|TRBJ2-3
TGTGCCAGCACCAGGGGGGTTATCGGAAACACAGATACGCAGTATTTT
CASTRGVIGNTDTQYF
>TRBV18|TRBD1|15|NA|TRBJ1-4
TGTGCCAGCTCTCGACAGGGACCGATGAATGAAAAACTGTTTTTT
CASSRQGPMNEKLFF
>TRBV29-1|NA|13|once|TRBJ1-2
TGCAGCGTGGGACCTGAGGTATCCTATGGCTACACCTTC
CSVGPEVSYGYTF
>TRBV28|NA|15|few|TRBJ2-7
TGTGCCAGCAGTTTTTCGGGGCAGGGTACCTACGAGCAGTACTTC
CASSFSGQGTYEQYF
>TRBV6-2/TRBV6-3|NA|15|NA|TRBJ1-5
TGTGCCAGCAGTTTGTCAGGGAAGGGAAATCAGCCCCAGCATTTT
CASSLSGKGNQPQHF
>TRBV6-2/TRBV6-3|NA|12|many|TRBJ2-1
TGTGCCAGCAGTTACAACCGAAATGAGCAGTTCTTC
CASSYNRNEQFF
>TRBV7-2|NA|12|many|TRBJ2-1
TGTGCCAGCAGCTTAGCTGTTGGGGAGCAGTTCTTC
CASSLAVGEQFF
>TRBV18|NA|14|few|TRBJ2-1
TGTGCCAGCTCACCACCGATAAGAGTCTATGAGCAGTTCTTC
CASSPPIRVYEQFF
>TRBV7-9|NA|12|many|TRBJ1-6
TGTGCCAGCAGAGAAGGGAATTCACCCCTCCACTTT
CASREGNSPLHF
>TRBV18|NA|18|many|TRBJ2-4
TGTGCCAGCTCACTTATAGCTGGGAATCCCTTTGTCAAAAACATTCAGTACTTC
CASSLIAGNPFVKNIQYF
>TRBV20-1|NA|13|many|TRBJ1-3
TGCAGTGCTTGGGACCTCTCTGGAAACACCATATATTTT
CSAWDLSGNTIYF
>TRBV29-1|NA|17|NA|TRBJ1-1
TGCAGCGTAGAACCTACGGGTGGGTACCACCGGAACACTGAAGCTTTCTTT
CSVEPTGGYHRNTEAFF
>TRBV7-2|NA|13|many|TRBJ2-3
TGTGCCAGCAGCTCCGACTTTTCAGATACGCAGTATTTT
CASSSDFSDTQYF
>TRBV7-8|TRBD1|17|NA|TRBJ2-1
TGTGCCAGCAGCTTAGAAGCCAGGGGGCCGGTATACAATGAGCAGTTCTTC
CASSLEARGPVYNEQFF
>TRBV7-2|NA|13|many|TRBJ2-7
TGTGCCAGCAGCTTCCTAGGGATCTACGAGCAGTACTTC
CASSFLGIYEQYF
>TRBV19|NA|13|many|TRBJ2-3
TGTGCCAGCAAAGGCAGGGACACAGATACGCAGTATTTT
CASKGRDTDTQYF
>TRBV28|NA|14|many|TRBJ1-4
TGTGCCAGCAGGGCGGGGCAACTAGGAGAAAAACTGTTTTTT
CASRAGQLGEKLFF